This entry features one T cell receptor (beta chain) sequence. Antigen specificity is unknown. The sample originates from a study of T cell responses to AZD1222 COVID-19 vaccine. Germline lookup yields CDR1 MNHEY and CDR2 SVGAGI. Trimming removed 6 bases at V and 5 bases at J, with 11 bases between. The CDR3 consists of 13 residues. Study-wide findings and caveats: Nearly half of spike-specific TCRs reportedly target unmutated variant regions. Increased Spike-specific TCR breadth and depth were observed after two AZD1222 doses. Baseline seropositives among AZD1222 recipients totaled only 5 to 7.

Repertoires were generated with immunoSEQ multiplex PCR, while TCRdb's copy carries only in-frame clones and drops some. This table holds 150,000 to 200,000 clones, 80% to 95% found once. The TCR comes from an adult in good health. The sample was peripheral blood, taken on day 0 of AZD1222 vaccination. The chain combines TRBV6-5 with TRBJ2-1; possibly TRBD2 for D (6 bases). The CDR3 region has the DNA TGTGCCAGCAGCCTTAGCGGAGACAATGAGCAGTTCTTC. Translation gives CASSLSGDNEQFF.